This T cell receptor beta chain was captured in a study of Graves' ophthalmopathy and Graves' hyperthyroidism. Points from the study as a whole: Cross-validated, the 13-signature model showed 87.88%/81.08% sensitivity/specificity, and 80%/75% in the test set. The blood repertoire also included most expanded thyroid clonotypes above 0.001 frequency.

For repertoire sequencing, the TCR beta CDR3 regions were amplified from RNA transcripts. In the first round, RT-PCR was carried out with HTBI primers, and a multiplex PCR formed the second round. Each CDR3 protein gets one entry after TCRdb re-called the multiplex PCR reads with MiXCR. The table has about 400,000 distinct CDR3 sequences, approximately 21% seen once. This clonotype was recorded many times. Its cognate antigen is unknown. From fresh peripheral blood, 10 ml in volume, the PBMCs were obtained. The germline V and J ends were trimmed by 5 bases and 2 bases, with 10 bases remaining between them. Germline V gene data show CDR1 as MDHEN and CDR2 as SYDVKM. This CDR3 contains 13 residues.

The chain recombines TRBV28 with TRBJ2-7; no definite D call. This clonotype was sampled from a woman under 30 with stable Graves' hyperthyroidism. Sample: peripheral blood. The CDR3 loop is CASSPTGTYEQYF. CDR3 DNA: TGTGCCAGCAGTCCCACCGGTACCTACGAGCAGTACTTC.